Listed below are T cell receptor beta chains from one sample, sequenced in a study of cytomegalovirus exposure and HLA in healthy donors. Clones were sequenced by immunoSEQ multiplex PCR, and TCRdb holds only the in-frame ones, with some missing. The sample totals 95,000 to 150,000 clones. The sample consisted of PBMCs. The receptors originated from a man aged 25 to 40 in good health and CMV-seronegative. Both conserved end residues are part of each CDR3. The order of the fields is V gene, J gene, D gene, CDR3 protein. The D gene is left open where the match is weak.

>TRBV11-2|TRBJ1-6|.
CASSGGIHSPLHF
>TRBV10-3|TRBJ1-1|.
CAIRQTGNTEAFF
>TRBV7-6|TRBJ2-1|TRBD2
CASSSRSGSGWNEQFF
>TRBV25-1|TRBJ2-2|.
CASSEYGVANTGELFF
>TRBV28|TRBJ2-5|.
CASGTLATNLLQETQYF
>TRBV4-2|TRBJ2-7|TRBD2
CASRLEGGGRAGEQYF
>TRBV2|TRBJ2-5|TRBD2
CASSDLAGGGETQYF
>TRBV30|TRBJ2-1|.
CAWRTPGGLRTEDEQFF
>TRBV27|TRBJ1-6|.
CASCPMGGISPLHF
>TRBV7-9|TRBJ2-7|.
CASSSEGVREQYF
>TRBV19|TRBJ2-1|.
CASSTPQNEQFF
>TRBV30|TRBJ1-2|.
CAWGERYERSYTF
>TRBV9|TRBJ2-5|TRBD1
CASSKGQQETQYF
>TRBV11-2|TRBJ2-3|.
CASSLSGRKGGTDTQYF
>TRBV5-6|TRBJ2-3|.
CASSVGSLTDTQYF
>TRBV7-2|TRBJ2-2|.
CASSSNGIELFF
>TRBV7-2|TRBJ2-7|.
CASSQGPRAGSYEQYF
>TRBV7-9|TRBJ2-1|.
CASSFPISNGRLYNEQFF
>TRBV19|TRBJ2-1|TRBD2
CASSIVSESGRVTEQFF
>TRBV2|TRBJ2-5|TRBD1
CASSEGTGIWETQYF
>TRBV18|TRBJ2-3|TRBD2
CASSRTSGTESDTQYF
>TRBV7-6|TRBJ1-1|TRBD1
CASSLARTGVTEAFF
>TRBV28|TRBJ2-7|.
CASSSPIYYEQYF
>TRBV2|TRBJ2-7|.
CASSVVADEQYF
>TRBV4-1|TRBJ2-3|TRBD2
CASSQDSLAGGPTDTQYF
>TRBV19|TRBJ2-7|TRBD2
CASSYERDPRYEQYF
>TRBV7-3|TRBJ2-5|TRBD2
CASSSGLKRETQYF
>TRBV7-8|TRBJ1-2|.
CASSLHSGIYTF